This T cell receptor beta chain was documented in a study of blood T cell repertoires in COVID-19. Study details: T cells, B-cell-depleted T cells, or PBMCs supplied cDNA or gDNA.

Germline CDR1 reads SEHNR; CDR2 reads FQNEAQ (reference sequence). The CDR3 consists of 16 residues. After removal of 0 bases from V and 6 bases from J, the junction contained 7 bases not matched to a gene. Original handling: Estimation of nucleated cell counts relied on the amplification of reference gene primers. TCRdb's copy holds only in-frame clones and misses some; the assay was immunoSEQ multiplex PCR. V and J calls and clone size are given by that table; D and trimming were obtained from the DNA. The repertoire consists of more than 300,000 clones, with 85% to 95% occurring once and the leading ten covering about 4%.

The receptor was derived from a woman in her thirties who had been exposed to COVID-19. Source material: PBMCs or T cells enriched from blood (not recorded which). The chain couples TRBV7-9 to TRBJ2-1; 8 bases line up with TRBD2. The CDR3 sequence: CASSLASSGGPNEQFF. CDR3 coding DNA: TGTGCCAGCAGCTTAGCGTCGAGCGGGGGACCCAATGAGCAGTTCTTC.